The present entry profiles one TCR beta chain with its context. Its antigen is still unknown. The sample comes from a study of CD8+ T cells in alopecia areata. General observations from the study: Compared with normal scalp, lesional scalp had higher clonality and more expanded CD8+ clones.

CD4+ and CD8+ T cells were sorted from PBMCs. CDR3 length equals 15 residues. Trimming removed 5 bases from V and 2 bases from J, with 13 bases in between. The V gene's germline CDR1 is LNHNV and CDR2 YYDKDF (reference sequence). Reverse transcribed after extraction, RNA yielded cDNA as the sequencing template. TCRdb keeps only in-frame clones here, not all; method: immunoSEQ multiplex PCR. The sample shows fewer than 150,000 clones, 58% of them seen only once. V and J are TRBV15 and TRBJ1-5; TRBD1 is a possible D gene (6 bases). This TCR was sampled from a human donor with alopecia areata. The specimen was CD4+ T cells sorted from blood, collected at week 0. Written as DNA, the CDR3 is TGTGCCACCAGCCTTGGGACAAACCGCAATCAGCCCCAGCATTTT. It encodes CATSLGTNRNQPQHF.